Below, 15 T cell receptor beta chains from the same sample are listed, as sequenced in a study of T cells expressing NK-cell markers. From the 5' RACE reads, TCRdb lists one entry per CDR3 protein and no DNA. The ten most abundant clones cover about 11% of a sample with 400,000 or so distinct CDR3 sequences. The sample was blood T cells: a sorted CD56 or NKG2C T cell subset, CD4+ or CD8+ T cells, or bulk PBMC T cells (not recorded which). The receptors originated from a woman aged 45-60 years in good health.

The V call is TRBV20-1, the J call TRBJ2-3; TCRdb names TRBD1, which stays unverified in the absence of DNA. Germline-derived CDR1 and CDR2 are DFQATT and SNEGSKA (reference sequence). The CDR3 spans 15 residues. CDR3 sequence reads: CSAPHLRDPTDTQYF.

The V gene is TRBV30, the J gene TRBJ2-7; checking the TCRdb D call of TRBD1 is not possible without DNA. CDR3 length: 14 residues. From germline, CDR1 is GTSNPN and CDR2 SVGIG (reference sequence). The CDR3 region is CAPIGLKGCNEQYF.

V is TRBV19 and J is TRBJ2-2; as DNA is missing, the TRBD1 call by TCRdb cannot be tested. The germline V gene encodes CDR1 LNHDA and CDR2 SQIVND (reference sequence). The CDR3 totals 15 residues. CDR3 sequence: CASSITGMNTGELFF.

The chain recombines TRBV6-5 with TRBJ2-3; the D call of TRBD2 rests on TCRdb alone, since no DNA is present to check it. The CDR3 length is 13 residues. The V gene's germline CDR1 is MNHEY and CDR2 SVGAGI. The chain's CDR3 is CASSPPSRDTQYF.

This chain uses TRBV12-3 or TRBV12-4 with TRBJ2-5; the D call of TRBD1 rests on TCRdb alone, since no DNA is present to check it. This CDR3 is 15 amino acids long. The CDR3 loop reads CASSPGSRGQETQYF.

This chain uses TRBV5-1 with TRBJ2-3; the D gene TCRdb calls, TRBD2, cannot be checked with no DNA. CDR3 length equals 15 residues. CDR1 and CDR2 (germline): SGHRS, YFSETQ. The CDR3 loop reads CASSDNSGSTDTQYF. The full variable domain, with the rest looked up from reference TRBV5-1 and TRBJ2-3, is KAGVTQTPRYLIKTRGQQVTLSCSPISGHRSVSWYQQTPGQGLQFLFEYFSETQRNKGNFPGRFSGRQFSNSRSEMNVSTLELGDSALYLCASSDNSGSTDTQYFGPGTRLTVL.

The rearrangement links TRBV5-4 to TRBJ1-2. The CDR3 consists of 13 residues. Per the germline V gene, CDR1 is SGHNT and CDR2 is YYREEE (reference sequence). CDR3 sequence: CASSLEASYGYTF.

The chain links TRBV12-3 or TRBV12-4 to TRBJ2-5. This CDR3 region has 11 residues. The CDR3 sequence: CASTSTETQYF.

The J gene is TRBJ2-4, the V gene TRBV5-1; TCRdb's D gene call, TRBD2, goes unchecked for lack of DNA. Germline V gene lookup returns CDR1 SGHRS and CDR2 YFSETQ. The CDR3 sequence is 19 residues long. CDR3 in amino acids: CASSLARVASRQAKNIQYF.

The V and J genes are TRBV18 and TRBJ2-2; the D call from TCRdb, TRBD2, cannot be confirmed without DNA. The CDR3 sequence is 17 residues long. Germline assignment: CDR1 KGHSH and CDR2 LQKENI. The CDR3 is CASSRRTKITNTGELFF.

The rearrangement joins TRBV7-8 to TRBJ2-2. Per the germline V gene, CDR1 is SGHVS and CDR2 is FQNEAQ. This CDR3 has 14 residues. CDR3: CASSLVTGTGELFF.

The chain joins TRBV5-1 to TRBJ2-1; TCRdb proposes TRBD2, but this gene call is untestable without DNA. The germline V gene has CDR1 SGHRS and CDR2 YFSETQ. The CDR3 runs 14 residues. The CDR3 sequence is CASKLAGVLDEQFF.

J is TRBJ2-3 and V is TRBV6-6. CDR3 size: 15 residues. Germline CDR1 is MNHNY and CDR2 is SVGAGI (reference sequence). This chain's CDR3 is CASSVVGIGTDTQYF.

The chain joins TRBV3-1 to TRBJ2-1; the TRBD1 assignment by TCRdb is unverifiable without DNA. There are 15 residues in the CDR3. Germline CDR1 LGHDT, CDR2 YNNKEL (reference sequence). This chain's CDR3 is CASTRDRAPYNEQFF.

The chain couples TRBV12-3 or TRBV12-4 to TRBJ2-6; the TRBD2 assignment by TCRdb is unverifiable without DNA. The CDR3 runs 18 residues. This chain's CDR3 is CASSPLSGQYSGANVLTF.